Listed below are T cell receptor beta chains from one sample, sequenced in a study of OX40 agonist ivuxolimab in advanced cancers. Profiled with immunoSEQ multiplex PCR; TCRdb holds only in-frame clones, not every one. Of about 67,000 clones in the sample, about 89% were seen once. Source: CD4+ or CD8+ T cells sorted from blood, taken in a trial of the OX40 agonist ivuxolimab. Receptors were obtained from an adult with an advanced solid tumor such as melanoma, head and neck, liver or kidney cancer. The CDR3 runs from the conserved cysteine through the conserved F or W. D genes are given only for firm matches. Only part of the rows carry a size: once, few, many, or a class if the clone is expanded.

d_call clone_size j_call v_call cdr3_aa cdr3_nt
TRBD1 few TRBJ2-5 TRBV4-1 CASSQGRGQETQYF TGCGCCAGCAGCCAAGGCAGGGGGCAAGAGACCCAGTACTTC
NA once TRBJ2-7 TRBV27 CASSFQWGYEQYF TGTGCCAGCAGTTTCCAGTGGGGTTACGAGCAGTACTTC
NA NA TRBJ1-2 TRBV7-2 CASSFQGHDYGYTF TGTGCCAGCAGCTTCCAGGGGCACGACTATGGCTACACCTTC
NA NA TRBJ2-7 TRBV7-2 CASSLPGTPLSEQYF TGTGCCAGCAGCTTACCCGGAACCCCTCTATCCGAGCAGTACTTC
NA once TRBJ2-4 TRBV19 CASSMRDSPPRYF TGTGCCAGTAGTATGCGGGACAGCCCTCCGAGGTACTTC
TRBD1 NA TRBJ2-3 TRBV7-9 CASSWTGATDTQYF TGTGCCAGCAGCTGGACAGGGGCCACAGATACGCAGTATTTT
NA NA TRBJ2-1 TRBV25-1 CASSESGLNEQFF TGTGCCAGCAGTGAATCCGGCCTCAATGAGCAGTTCTTC
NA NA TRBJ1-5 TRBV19 CASSILSDSYSNQPQHF TGTGCCAGTAGTATCCTCTCCGACAGTTATAGCAATCAGCCCCAGCATTTT
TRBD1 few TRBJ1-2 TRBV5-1 CASSWDREIYGYTF TGCGCCAGCAGCTGGGACAGGGAAATCTATGGCTACACCTTC
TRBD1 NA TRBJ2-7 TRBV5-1 CASSRGQDEQYF TGCGCCAGCAGCCGGGGACAGGACGAGCAGTACTTC
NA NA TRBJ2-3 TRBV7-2 CASSLSTGRTDTQYF TGTGCCAGCAGCCTAAGCACAGGGCGCACAGATACGCAGTATTTT
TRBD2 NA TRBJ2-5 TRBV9 CASSVRSSGQETQYF TGTGCCAGCAGCGTTCGTTCTAGCGGGCAAGAGACCCAGTACTTC
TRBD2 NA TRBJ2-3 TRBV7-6 CASSRGLAGADTQYF TGTGCCAGCAGCAGGGGACTAGCGGGGGCAGATACGCAGTATTTT
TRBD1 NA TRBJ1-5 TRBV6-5 CASRTDRGSNQPQHF TGTGCCAGCAGAACTGACAGGGGTAGCAATCAGCCCCAGCATTTT
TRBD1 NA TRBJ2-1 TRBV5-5 CASSYGQGAHNEQFF TGTGCCAGCAGTTATGGACAGGGGGCCCACAATGAGCAGTTCTTC
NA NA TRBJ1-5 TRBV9 CASSAAGSTKQPQHF TGTGCCAGCAGCGCCGCAGGGTCCACTAAACAGCCCCAGCATTTT
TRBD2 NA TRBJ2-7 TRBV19 CASSNPFGGSGIDEQYF TGTGCCAGTAGTAATCCCTTTGGTGGTAGCGGGATAGACGAGCAGTACTTC
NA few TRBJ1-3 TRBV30 CACKPGNTIYF TGTGCCTGCAAACCTGGAAACACCATATATTTT
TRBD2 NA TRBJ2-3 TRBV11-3 CASSPKAGVITDTQYF TGTGCCAGCAGCCCTAAAGCGGGAGTCATCACAGATACGCAGTATTTT
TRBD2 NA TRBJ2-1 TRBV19 CASSIFLAGNEQFF TGTGCCAGTAGTATCTTTCTAGCGGGAAATGAGCAGTTCTTC